The next 3 T cell receptor beta chains were all read from a single sample in a study of cytomegalovirus exposure and HLA in healthy donors. The study ran its PCR with 60 Vbeta and 13 Jbeta primers. Profiled with immunoSEQ multiplex PCR; TCRdb holds only in-frame clones, not every one. Here the sample spans over 110,000 clones, roughly four fifths being singletons. The sample taken for sequencing was PBMCs. These receptors all come from a male donor in good health and CMV-seronegative.

The chain uses TRBV7-6 and TRBJ2-1, with D perhaps matching TRBD2 (6 bases). Looked up from germline, CDR1 is SGHVS and CDR2 is FNYEAQ. V was shortened by 5 bases and J by 2 bases, with 16 bases between the two germline ends. CDR3 size: 16 residues. The CDR3 here is CASSPDPGVAYNEQFF. CDR3 sequence (DNA): TGTGCCAGCAGCCCCGACCCGGGGGTCGCCTACAATGAGCAGTTCTTC.

The gene calls are TRBV30 and TRBJ2-5; D call uncertain. The V gene's germline CDR1 is GTSNPN and CDR2 SVGIG (reference sequence). The length of the CDR3 is 11 residues. V was trimmed by 0 bases and J by 5 bases, leaving 4 bases between them. CDR3 sequence reads: CAWSVGETQYF. Here the CDR3 DNA reads TGTGCCTGGAGTGTCGGGGAGACCCAGTACTTC.

V is TRBV9 and J is TRBJ2-7, with a possible D match to TRBD2 (6 bases). With 0 bases removed from V and 2 bases from J, the gap between germline ends came to 9 bases. This CDR3 region has 14 residues. Looked up from germline, CDR1 is SGDLS and CDR2 is YYNGEE. The CDR3 bases are TGTGCCAGCAGCGTAGGCGGGACGGCCTACGAGCAGTACTTC. It codes for CASSVGGTAYEQYF.